What follows are 2 T cell receptor beta chains derived from one specimen sequenced in a study of T cell responses to AZD1222 COVID-19 vaccine. The repertoire was sequenced with immunoSEQ multiplex PCR; TCRdb's copy has only in-frame clones and lacks some. The sample yields some 96,000 clones, around 87% seen once. The material sequenced was peripheral blood, taken on day 0 of AZD1222 vaccination. The receptors were gathered from an adult in good health.

V and J are TRBV7-3 and TRBJ1-1; D remains ambiguous. This CDR3 contains 13 residues. Germline CDR1 reads SGHTA; CDR2 reads FQGTGA. The V gene lost 5 bases and the J gene lost 1 base, with 8 bases spanning the gap. This CDR3 reads CASSTEENTEAFF. The CDR3 nucleotides read TGTGCCAGCAGCACAGAAGAGAACACTGAAGCTTTCTTT.

On this clone itself: Other DNA sequences in the same sample also yield this CDR3. The V call is TRBV19, the J call TRBJ2-1; no definite D call. Germline CDR1 reads LNHDA; CDR2 reads SQIVND (reference sequence). The CDR3 is made up of 15 amino acids. V gave up 1 base and J gave up 0 bases, with 7 bases separating them. The CDR3 coding sequence is TGTGCCAGTAGTATAGGCCAGAGCTCCTACAATGAGCAGTTCTTC. This sequence encodes CASSIGQSSYNEQFF.